This is a list of T cell receptor beta chains from one sample in a study of cytomegalovirus exposure and HLA in healthy donors. Clones were sequenced by immunoSEQ multiplex PCR, and TCRdb holds only the in-frame ones, with some missing. The repertoire consists of around 150,000 clones, with approximately 76% occurring once and the leading ten covering over 1.1%. Sequences were obtained from PBMCs. All receptors come from a man between 60 and 75 years old in good health and CMV-seronegative. Both conserved end residues are part of each CDR3. The order of the fields is D gene, clone size, V gene, J gene, CDR3 protein, CDR3 DNA. D genes are given only for firm matches. A clone size is listed for some rows: how often the clone was seen (once, few, many), or a class if it is expanded.

NA	NA	TRBV5-5	TRBJ2-1	CASSGRVTQSEQFF	TGTGCCAGCAGCGGCAGGGTCACACAATCTGAGCAGTTCTTC
NA	NA	TRBV21-1	TRBJ1-2	CASSKLRCVGGTGLRYTF	TGTGCCAGCAGCAAATTAAGATGCGTAGGCGGGACAGGGCTTCGCTACACCTTC
TRBD2	NA	TRBV30	TRBJ2-1	CAWSVSSGNNEQFF	TGTGCCTGGAGTGTATCAAGCGGGAACAATGAGCAGTTCTTC
NA	few	TRBV5-1	TRBJ1-3	CASSAGVDGNTIYF	TGCGCCAGCAGCGCGGGGGTGGATGGAAACACCATATATTTT
NA	NA	TRBV5-1	TRBJ1-4	CASSLADAVGQREKLFF	TGCGCCAGCAGCTTGGCCGATGCGGTTGGCCAGAGGGAAAAACTGTTTTTT
NA	NA	TRBV5-1	TRBJ2-1	CASSFSSGNEQFF	TGCGCCAGCAGCTTTAGCAGTGGCAATGAGCAGTTCTTC
TRBD1	NA	TRBV7-9	TRBJ1-5	CSSSGQGDGNQPQHF	TGTTCCAGCAGCGGGCAGGGGGACGGCAATCAGCCCCAGCATTTT
TRBD2	once	TRBV30	TRBJ2-1	CAWSVMGLAYNEQFF	TGTGCCTGGAGTGTTATGGGACTAGCCTACAATGAGCAGTTCTTC
TRBD1	NA	TRBV9	TRBJ2-1	CASSPRDRGPSGLGSNKQFF	TGTGCCAGCAGCCCACGGGACAGGGGGCCTAGCGGTCTCGGGAGCAATAAGCAGTTCTTC
NA	NA	TRBV6-5	TRBJ2-7	CASIIQGCPSYEQYF	TGTGCCAGCATCATACAGGGCTGTCCCTCCTACGAGCAGTACTTC
NA	NA	TRBV5-4	TRBJ2-3	CASSLVSLSTDTQYF	TGTGCCAGCAGCTTGGTTAGCCTGAGCACAGATACGCAGTATTTT
NA	NA	TRBV7-2	TRBJ2-7	CASSYRVDSYEQYF	TGTGCCAGCAGCTACCGGGTCGACTCCTACGAGCAGTACTTC
NA	NA	TRBV2	TRBJ1-3	CASSQVSGNTIYF	TGTGCCAGCAGTCAGGTATCTGGAAACACCATATATTTT
TRBD1	few	TRBV19	TRBJ2-5	CASSMADRGETQYF	TGTGCCAGTAGTATGGCGGACAGGGGGGAGACCCAGTACTTC
NA	NA	TRBV7-9	TRBJ1-3	CASSYTFGSGNTIYF	TGTGCCAGCAGCTACACCTTTGGCTCTGGAAACACCATATATTTT
NA	few	TRBV11-2	TRBJ2-1	CASSLTRVSYNEQFF	TGTGCCAGCAGCTTAACCAGGGTATCCTACAATGAGCAGTTCTTC
NA	few	TRBV29-1	TRBJ2-7	CSVVSGGGEQYF	TGCAGCGTTGTCTCGGGGGGCGGCGAGCAGTACTTC
TRBD1	few	TRBV30	TRBJ2-5	CAWSADRVQETQYF	TGTGCCTGGAGTGCCGACAGGGTCCAAGAGACCCAGTACTTC
TRBD1	NA	TRBV19	TRBJ1-1	CASLPGTGGINTEAFF	TGTGCCAGTCTGCCCGGGACAGGGGGCATCAACACTGAAGCTTTCTTT
TRBD1	NA	TRBV10-3	TRBJ2-7	CAISGNRGPYEQYF	TGTGCCATCAGTGGGAACAGGGGTCCCTACGAGCAGTACTTC
TRBD1	NA	TRBV19	TRBJ1-4	CASSRAYRGLATNEKLFF	TGTGCCAGTAGTAGAGCCTACAGGGGGCTGGCAACTAATGAAAAACTGTTTTTT
TRBD2	NA	TRBV2	TRBJ2-7	CASRTSGGSYEQYF	TGTGCCAGCCGAACTAGCGGGGGTTCCTACGAGCAGTACTTC
TRBD1	NA	TRBV27	TRBJ2-7	CASSAVPGQGTYEQYF	TGTGCCAGCAGCGCGGTTCCGGGACAGGGCACCTACGAGCAGTACTTC
TRBD1	NA	TRBV6-5	TRBJ2-7	CASSADRGLDEQYF	TGTGCCAGCAGTGCCGACAGGGGGCTCGACGAGCAGTACTTC
TRBD1	NA	TRBV7-6	TRBJ1-3	CASSLEAGQGSGNTIYF	TGTGCCAGCAGCTTAGAAGCGGGACAGGGATCTGGAAACACCATATATTTT
TRBD2	few	TRBV2	TRBJ2-7	CASRASGGLYEQYF	TGTGCCAGCAGAGCTAGCGGGGGGCTCTACGAGCAGTACTTC
NA	NA	TRBV5-8	TRBJ1-4	CASSPRARPEKLFF	TGTGCCAGCAGCCCACGCGCTAGGCCGGAAAAACTGTTTTTT
TRBD1	NA	TRBV19	TRBJ1-2	CASSPPTGQVFYGYTF	TGTGCCAGTAGTCCGCCCACCGGACAGGTTTTCTATGGCTACACCTTC
TRBD2	NA	TRBV5-1	TRBJ2-3	CASSPTQGLAYTQYF	TGCGCCAGCAGCCCGACGCAAGGACTAGCGTACACGCAGTATTTT
TRBD1	few	TRBV6-1	TRBJ2-7	CASQLSGTGAFEQYF	TGTGCCAGCCAACTATCCGGGACAGGGGCCTTCGAGCAGTACTTC
TRBD1	NA	TRBV18	TRBJ1-2	CASSPDIGRQGMDGYTF	TGTGCCAGCTCACCAGATATCGGGAGACAGGGGATGGATGGCTACACCTTC
TRBD2	once	TRBV27	TRBJ2-7	CASSLRAGGPYEQYF	TGTGCCAGCAGTTTACGGGCGGGGGGGCCTTACGAGCAGTACTTC
NA	few	TRBV7-3	TRBJ2-7	CASSLNRAGEQYF	TGTGCCAGCAGCTTGAACAGGGCTGGGGAGCAGTACTTC
TRBD2	NA	TRBV5-1	TRBJ2-2	CASRPGTSDTGELFF	TGCGCCAGCAGACCCGGGACTAGCGACACCGGGGAGCTGTTTTTT
NA	few	TRBV5-1	TRBJ1-2	CASSSTDPNYGYTF	TGCGCCAGCAGTTCGACAGACCCTAACTATGGCTACACCTTC
NA	NA	TRBV7-6	TRBJ1-1	CASSPDSLTEAFF	TGTGCCAGCAGCCCCGACTCCCTGACTGAAGCTTTCTTT
NA	NA	TRBV2	TRBJ1-2	CASSGVGGWYGYTF	TGTGCCAGCAGTGGGGTGGGGGGGTGGTATGGCTACACCTTC
TRBD2	NA	TRBV27	TRBJ2-3	CASGSPGLADTQYF	TGTGCCAGCGGTTCCCCGGGACTAGCAGATACGCAGTATTTT
TRBD2	NA	TRBV18	TRBJ2-7	CASSPPGTSGLYEQYF	TGTGCCAGCTCACCTCCCGGGACTAGCGGTTTGTACGAGCAGTACTTC
NA	NA	TRBV9	TRBJ2-7	CASSEGDGVEQYF	TGTGCCAGCAGCGAGGGGGACGGGGTCGAGCAGTACTTC
NA	once	TRBV21-1	TRBJ2-3	CASSISGSTDTQYF	TGTGCCAGCAGCATTAGCGGGAGCACAGATACGCAGTATTTT
NA	NA	TRBV11-2	TRBJ2-7	CASSLGHSSYEQYF	TGTGCCAGCAGCTTAGGACACAGCTCCTACGAGCAGTACTTC
TRBD1	NA	TRBV30	TRBJ2-3	CAWGFRGLRTDTQYF	TGTGCCTGGGGTTTCAGGGGGTTGAGGACAGATACGCAGTATTTT
NA	NA	TRBV4-3	TRBJ1-2	CASSQAIATYGYTF	TGCGCCAGCAGCCAAGCGATCGCTACTTATGGCTACACCTTC
TRBD2	NA	TRBV7-2	TRBJ2-1	CASSSPRLAGYTNEQFF	TGTGCCAGCAGCTCGCCCAGACTAGCGGGGTATACGAATGAGCAGTTCTTC
NA	NA	TRBV19	TRBJ1-2	CASSIDSTANYGYTF	TGTGCCAGTAGTATAGATTCGACAGCCAACTATGGCTACACCTTC
NA	once	TRBV5-1	TRBJ2-1	CASSLDLSDEQFF	TGCGCCAGCAGCTTGGACCTCAGCGATGAGCAGTTCTTC
NA	NA	TRBV29-1	TRBJ1-2	CSVAQGSYGYTF	TGCAGCGTAGCGCAGGGGTCCTATGGCTACACCTTC
NA	NA	TRBV5-1	TRBJ2-2	CASSLDVSGEAGELFF	TGCGCCAGCAGCTTGGATGTTTCGGGGGAAGCCGGGGAGCTGTTTTTT
NA	NA	TRBV19	TRBJ2-1	CASSINRMTGIEQFF	TGTGCCAGTAGTATAAACCGAATGACAGGTATTGAGCAGTTCTTC
NA	NA	TRBV14	TRBJ1-2	CASSQDQTFGYTF	TGTGCCAGCAGCCAAGATCAGACTTTTGGCTACACCTTC
NA	once	TRBV18	TRBJ2-1	CASSPEARIPHNEQFF	TGTGCCAGCTCACCCGAAGCTAGAATTCCCCACAATGAGCAGTTCTTC
NA	NA	TRBV6-6	TRBJ1-1	CASNPPELVDTEAFF	TGTGCCAGCAACCCTCCGGAGTTAGTCGACACTGAAGCTTTCTTT
NA	NA	TRBV5-1	TRBJ1-2	CASSLDPASGYTF	TGCGCCAGCAGCTTGGACCCAGCGAGTGGCTACACCTTC
NA	NA	TRBV7-2	TRBJ2-3	CASSFTLRVTSTDTQYF	TGTGCCAGCAGCTTTACTTTGCGGGTGACTAGCACAGATACGCAGTATTTT